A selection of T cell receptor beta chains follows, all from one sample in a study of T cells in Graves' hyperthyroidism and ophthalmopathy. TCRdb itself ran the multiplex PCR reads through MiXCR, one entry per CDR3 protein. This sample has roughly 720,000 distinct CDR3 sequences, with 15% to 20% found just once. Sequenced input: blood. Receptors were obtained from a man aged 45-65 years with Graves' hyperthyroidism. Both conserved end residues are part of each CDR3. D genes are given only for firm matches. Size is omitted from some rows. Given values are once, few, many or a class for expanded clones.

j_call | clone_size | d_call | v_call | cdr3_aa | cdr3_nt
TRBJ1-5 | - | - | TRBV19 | CASKKPGQGFNQPQHF | TGTGCCAGTAAGAAACCGGGACAAGGATTCAATCAGCCCCAGCATTTT
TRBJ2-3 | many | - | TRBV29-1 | CSASPRRLFVWDTQYF | TGCAGCGCCTCCCCCCGCAGATTATTTGTATGGGATACGCAGTATTTT
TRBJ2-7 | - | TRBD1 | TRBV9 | CASSAGTGQNEQYF | TGTGCCAGCAGTGCCGGGACAGGGCAAAACGAGCAGTACTTC
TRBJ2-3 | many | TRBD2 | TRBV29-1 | CSVRLAGITDTQYF | TGCAGCGTTCGACTAGCGGGGATCACAGATACGCAGTATTTT
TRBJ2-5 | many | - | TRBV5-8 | CASSLTFYGQETQYF | TGTGCCAGCAGCTTGACCTTTTACGGCCAAGAGACCCAGTACTTC
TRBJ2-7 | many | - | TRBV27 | CASSLSPGSSYEQYF | TGTGCCAGCAGTTTATCTCCGGGGAGCTCCTACGAGCAGTACTTC
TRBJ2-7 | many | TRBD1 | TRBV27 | CASSFQGQGYEQYF | TGTGCCAGCAGTTTCCAGGGACAGGGCTACGAGCAGTACTTC
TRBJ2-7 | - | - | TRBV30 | CAWSVSWAVNYEQYF | TGTGCCTGGAGTGTGAGCTGGGCGGTGAACTACGAGCAGTACTTC
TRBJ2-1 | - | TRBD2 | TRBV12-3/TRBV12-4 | CACSLSGREGNEQFF | TGTGCCTGCAGTTTAAGCGGGAGAGAGGGCAATGAGCAGTTCTTC
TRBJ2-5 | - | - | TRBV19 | CASSELETQYF | TGTGCCAGTTCCGAGCTAGAGACCCAGTACTTC
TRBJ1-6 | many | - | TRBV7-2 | CASSLVRDGSPLHF | TGTGCCAGCAGCTTAGTCAGGGATGGATCACCCCTCCACTTT
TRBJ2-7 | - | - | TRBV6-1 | CASSPITDSRVYEQYF | TGTGCCAGCAGCCCCATAACCGACTCGAGGGTCTACGAGCAGTACTTC
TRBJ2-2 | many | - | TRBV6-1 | CASHGDRGTGELFF | TGTGCCAGTCACGGGGACCGCGGCACCGGGGAGCTGTTTTTT
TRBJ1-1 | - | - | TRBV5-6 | CASSLEGTLRGSEAFF | TGTGCCAGCAGCTTGGAAGGGACCCTCCGAGGCTCTGAAGCTTTCTTT